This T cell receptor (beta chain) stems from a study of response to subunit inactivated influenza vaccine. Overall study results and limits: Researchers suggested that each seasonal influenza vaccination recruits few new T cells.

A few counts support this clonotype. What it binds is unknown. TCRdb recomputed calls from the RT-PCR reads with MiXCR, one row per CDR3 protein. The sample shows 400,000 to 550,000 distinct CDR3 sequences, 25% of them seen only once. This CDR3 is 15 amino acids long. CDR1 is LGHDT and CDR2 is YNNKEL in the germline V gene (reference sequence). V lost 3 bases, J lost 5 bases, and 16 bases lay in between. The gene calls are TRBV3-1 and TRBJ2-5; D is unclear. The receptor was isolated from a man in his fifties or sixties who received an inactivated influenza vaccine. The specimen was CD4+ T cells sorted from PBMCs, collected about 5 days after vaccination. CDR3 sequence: CASSQTRVTKETQYF. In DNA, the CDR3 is TGTGCCAGCAGCCAGACAAGGGTTACGAAGGAGACCCAGTACTTC.